The subject of this entry is one T cell receptor (beta chain). What it binds is not known. The germline V gene encodes CDR1 SGDLS and CDR2 YYNGEE. V was pared by 0 bases and J by 4 bases, with 13 bases between. The CDR3 runs to 15 residues. This record belongs to a study of shared clonotypes between healthy human individuals. Only in-frame clones appear in the TCRdb table, and some are missing; sequencing was by immunoSEQ multiplex PCR. The top ten clones hold almost 0.9% of a sample with about a million clones, around three quarters of them seen once. Study-wide findings and caveats: When compared with the clonotypes that were shared by all four sorted-subset donors, the non-shared clonotypes turned out to have lower generation probabilities.

The TCR originated in a man aged 18 to 29 in good health. Some clones in this sample may be carry-over from other donors' samples. Sequenced input: memory CD4+ T cells from PBMCs. Stated subset: CD45RA-negative fraction. This chain links TRBV9 with TRBJ1-1; D may be TRBD1 (5 bases). CDR3 sequence: CASSVAPQGSTEAFF. The CDR3 DNA sequence: TGTGCCAGCAGCGTAGCTCCTCAGGGTTCCACTGAAGCTTTCTTT.